Sequencing of this T cell receptor (beta chain) was carried out in a study of Ad26.COV2.S vaccination and SARS-CoV-2 variants. Study findings and constraints: Analytic work on TCR breadth and depth might have understated the full extent of total T cell responses.

Points on this clone: Its matching antigen is unknown.

The treatment was: roughly 18 received Ad26.COV2.S at low or high dose, single or two shots; about 5 received placebo; per-sample allocation not given. Sampling occurred on day 63 after the first vaccine or placebo injection. Unmatched junction bases numbered 5, after V lost 3 bases and J lost 9 bases. The V gene's germline CDR1 is LNHDA and CDR2 SQIVND (reference sequence). CDR3 length: 15 amino acids. Profiled with immunoSEQ multiplex PCR; TCRdb holds only in-frame clones, not every one. The sample has fewer than 400,000 clones, 75% to 90% seen once; the top ten hold under 2%. Material: peripheral blood, obtained in a trial of Ad26.COV2.S vaccine versus placebo. The sequence was obtained from a person aged 18-60 years who received the Ad26.COV2.S COVID-19 vaccine or a placebo. This chain uses TRBV19 with TRBJ1-6; 10 bases map to TRBD1. CDR3: CASSIEGTGVSPLHF. The CDR3 DNA follows: TGTGCCAGTAGTATCGAGGGGACAGGGGTTTCACCCCTCCACTTT.